This TCR beta chain was retrieved from a study of technical replicates of blood from several donors. Repertoires were generated with immunoSEQ multiplex PCR, while TCRdb's copy carries only in-frame clones and drops some. The sample gives 65,000 to 95,000 clones, approximately 97% of which show up once; about 0.17% is in the top ten. This CDR3 contains 12 residues. The V gene's germline CDR1 is MNHNS and CDR2 SASEGT. The ends were cut back, 9 bases at V and 7 bases at J, with 15 bases in the middle. The TCR originated in a human donor in good health. The chain employs TRBV6-1 and TRBJ1-2, with D uncertain. The sample taken for sequencing was T cells isolated from PBMCs. The CDR3 DNA reads TGTGCCAGTCCCGGGGTTTTGTCTGGCTACACCTTC. Protein sequence: CASPGVLSGYTF.